This T cell receptor beta chain was recovered during a study of blood T cell repertoires in COVID-19. Produced via immunoSEQ multiplex PCR; TCRdb's table is partial and in-frame only. The sample records over 400,000 clones, 70% to 90% being singletons. Assignments of participants to cohorts depended upon their own reported clinical history. J gave up 4 bases and V 6 bases, and 6 bases lay outside the gene matches. This CDR3 is built from 13 residues. Germline CDR1 is SQVTM and CDR2 is ANQGSEA. The sequence was collected from a woman aged 60 to 75 who had recovered from COVID-19. This chain joins TRBV29-1 and TRBJ2-7; 10 nucleotides match TRBD1. The specimen sequenced was PBMCs or T cells enriched from blood (not recorded which). The CDR3 coding sequence is TGCAGCGTAGCCGGGACAGGGGTGTACGAGCAGTACTTC. Encoded protein: CSVAGTGVYEQYF.